The present T cell receptor beta chain was sequenced within a study of blood T cell repertoires in COVID-19. Clones were sequenced by immunoSEQ multiplex PCR, and TCRdb holds only the in-frame ones, with some missing. The repertoire consists of roughly 120,000 clones, with about 83% occurring once and the leading ten covering around 5%. The V and J ends lost 0 bases and 7 bases respectively, with 11 bases between them. CDR1 is SGHRS and CDR2 is YFSETQ in the germline V gene. The CDR3 runs 14 residues. V is TRBV5-1 and J is TRBJ2-1; D unresolved. The material sequenced was peripheral blood. The receptor was isolated from a human donor in a cohort sampled during active COVID-19. As DNA, the CDR3 is TGCGCCAGCAGCTTGGCCGCGGTAGTAAATGAGCAGTTCTTC. This sequence encodes CASSLAAVVNEQFF.